These 26 T cell receptor beta chains came from one sample sequenced in a study of CD8 T cells in ankylosing spondylitis. Regarding the study as a whole: In ankylosing spondylitis blood, a motif of roughly 8 highly homologous TCR beta variants appeared characteristic.

TCRdb called the 5' RACE reads again in MiXCR, with one record for every CDR3 protein. Of about 220,000 distinct CDR3 sequences in the sample, around 6.6% were seen once. No antigens are known for them. The specimen sequenced was blood, either unsorted or a sorted T cell fraction (not recorded which). All receptors come from a male donor with ankylosing spondylitis.

This clonotype was recorded at least ten times. The chain has TRBV29-1 and TRBJ2-5, with TRBD1 identical over 7 bases. Germline CDR1 and CDR2: SQVTM and ANQGSEA. This CDR3 has 14 amino acids. V lost 3 bases, J lost 1 base, and 5 bases stayed unmatched. CDR3 DNA sequence: TGCAGCGTTGAGGGGGACAGCATCCAAGAGACCCAGTACTTC. Encoded protein: CSVEGDSIQETQYF.

This clonotype was recorded at least ten times. DNA of the CDR3: TGCAGCGTCGGCAGGGGGCCCGGGGAGCTGTTTTTT. Its protein product is CSVGRGPGELFF. The rearrangement links TRBV29-1 to TRBJ2-2, with 8 bases identical to TRBD1. CDR3 size: 12 residues. The germline CDR1 and CDR2 sequences are SQVTM and ANQGSEA. The trim removed 6 bases at V and 6 bases at J, leaving 3 bases unmatched.

This clonotype was seen a few times. V gene TRBV7-1 combines with J gene TRBJ1-2; no definite D call. TRBV7-1 counts as an open reading frame of uncertain function. The CDR3 loop spans 14 amino acids. Deletions cut 3 bases from V and 2 bases from J, with 10 bases between. The CDR3 DNA follows: TGTGCCAGCAGCTCTGGGCCCCGGAACTATGGCTACACCTTC. This encodes CASSSGPRNYGYTF.

This clonotype was picked up many times. The rearrangement links TRBV28 to TRBJ1-2; D is uncertain. CDR3 length: 15 residues. Per the germline V gene, CDR1 is MDHEN and CDR2 is SYDVKM. The germline V and J ends were trimmed by 5 bases and 0 bases, with 13 bases remaining between them. This CDR3 reads CASSPQSRSNYGYTF. The CDR3, as DNA: TGTGCCAGCAGTCCGCAATCCAGGTCTAACTATGGCTACACCTTC.

Ten or more counts support this clonotype. V gene TRBV4-3 combines with J gene TRBJ2-1, with 9 bases aligning to TRBD1. Germline CDR1 is LGHNA and CDR2 is YSLEER. The CDR3 sequence is 16 residues long. After removal of 2 bases from V and 2 bases from J, the junction contained 4 bases not matched to a gene. The CDR3 loop is CASSQFDRGTYNEQFF. CDR3 coding DNA: TGCGCCAGCAGCCAATTCGACAGGGGGACCTACAATGAGCAGTTCTTC.

The genes are TRBV20-1 and TRBJ2-1; 7 positions match TRBD1. The CDR3 is made up of 12 amino acids. V dropped 6 bases and J dropped 6; count of bases not matched to a gene: 5. Looked up from germline, CDR1 is DFQATT and CDR2 is SNEGSKA (reference sequence). The CDR3, as DNA: TGCAGTGCAGGTGGACAGGTCAATGAGCAGTTCTTC. Protein: CSAGGQVNEQFF.

The rearrangement uses TRBV7-9 and TRBJ2-7; D unclear. CDR1 is SEHNR and CDR2 is FQNEAQ in the germline V gene (reference sequence). Trimming removed 1 base at V and 3 bases at J, with 13 bases between. The CDR3 loop spans 15 amino acids. CDR3 loop: CASSLVDGPGYEQYF. In nucleotides, the CDR3 is TGTGCCAGCAGCTTAGTTGATGGGCCCGGCTACGAGCAGTACTTC.

The CDR3 region has the DNA TGCAGTGCTAGGGGGACGGCTGAACTTCGGCGCGAGCAGTACTTC. Amino acid sequence: CSARGTAELRREQYF. The chain has TRBV20-1 and TRBJ2-7, with D perhaps assigned TRBD1 or TRBD2 (5 bases each). V shed 3 bases and J shed 6 bases, with 21 bases lying between them. There are 15 residues in the CDR3. Germline CDR1 reads DFQATT; CDR2 reads SNEGSKA (reference sequence).

This clonotype was seen a few times. This chain uses TRBV24-1 with TRBJ2-3; D is unresolved. From germline, CDR1 is KGHDR and CDR2 SFDVKD. The V gene lost 1 base and the J gene lost 3 bases, with 4 bases spanning the gap. This CDR3 has 13 amino acids. The CDR3 protein is CATSDFTTDTQYF. The CDR3 nucleotides read TGTGCCACCAGTGATTTTACGACAGATACGCAGTATTTT.

This clonotype was counted ten times or more. The chain recombines TRBV27 with TRBJ2-7, with D possibly being TRBD2 (7 bases). The germline V gene has CDR1 MNHEY and CDR2 SMNVEV (reference sequence). Trimming pared 5 bases from V and 6 bases from J, leaving 20 bases between. The CDR3 contains 15 residues. This CDR3 is CASSPLGGGLLEQYF. The CDR3 region has the DNA TGTGCCAGCAGTCCCTTAGGGGGAGGGCTTCTCGAGCAGTACTTC.

This clonotype showed up many times. The gene calls are TRBV12-3 or TRBV12-4 and TRBJ2-1; either TRBD1 or TRBD2 may supply D (6 bases each). The CDR3 totals 13 residues. Trimming pared 7 bases from V and 7 bases from J, leaving 14 bases between. CDR3 bases: TGTGCCAGCAACCTAGGGGGGACGAATGAGCAGTTCTTC. Protein product: CASNLGGTNEQFF.

This clonotype was seen a handful of times. The CDR3 sequence is CASSLIDGSYEQYF. The CDR3 DNA reads as TGTGCCAGCAGCTTAATCGACGGCTCCTACGAGCAGTACTTC. The rearrangement uses TRBV7-8 and TRBJ2-7; D is undetermined. Trimming pared 2 bases from V and 0 bases from J, leaving 8 bases between. Per the germline V gene, CDR1 is SGHVS and CDR2 is FQNEAQ. The CDR3 runs to 14 residues.

There are many counts of this clonotype. This chain links TRBV28 with TRBJ1-3, with 7 positions matching TRBD1. CDR3 length equals 14 residues. The germline gives CDR1 MDHEN, CDR2 SYDVKM. V dropped 6 bases and J dropped 0; count of bases not matched to a gene: 2. CDR3 DNA: TGTGCCAGCAGAACAGGGGCCTCTGGAAACACCATATATTTT. It specifies CASRTGASGNTIYF.

This clonotype was found many times. The chain combines TRBV4-2 with TRBJ2-7, with 8 positions matching TRBD1. Looked up from germline, CDR1 is LGHNA and CDR2 is YNFKEQ. The CDR3 spans 14 residues. V was pared by 1 base and J by 2 bases, with 1 base of the junction left unmatched. The CDR3 sequence: CASSQGGQAYEQYF. CDR3 DNA sequence: TGTGCCAGCAGCCAAGGGGGACAGGCCTACGAGCAGTACTTC.

Of note for this clonotype: An end of the junction does not agree with germline; a read error may underlie this. The gene calls are TRBV11-2 and TRBJ2-7; 11 nucleotides match TRBD2. Germline assignment: CDR1 SGHAT and CDR2 FQNNGV. CDR3 length: 18 amino acids. The CDR3 protein is CASSPRPQGTSGTYEQYF. CDR3 nucleotide sequence: TGTGCCAGCAGCCCCAGGCCCCAGGGGACTAGCGGAACCTACGAGCAGTACTTT. The whole variable domain, remainder taken from reference TRBV11-2 and TRBJ2-7, is EAGVAQSPRYKIIEKRQSVAFWCNPISGHATLYWYQQILGQGPKLLIQFQNNGVVDDSQLPKDRFSAERLKGVDSTLKIQPAKLEDSAVYLCASSPRPQGTSGTYEQYFGPGTRLTVT.

This clonotype was observed a handful of times. The chain uses TRBV11-1 and TRBJ2-7; D possibly matches TRBD1 or TRBD2 (5 bases each). V gave up 1 base and J gave up 1 base, with 20 bases separating them. In germline, CDR1 is SGHAT, CDR2 FQDESV (reference sequence). The CDR3 has 18 residues. Written as DNA, the CDR3 is TGTGCCAGCAGCTTAGATCCACGTTCCGAGGGGTGGTCCTACGAGCAGTACTTC. Protein sequence: CASSLDPRSEGWSYEQYF.

This clonotype was seen many times. This sequence joins TRBV4-3 and TRBJ1-4; 8 nucleotides match TRBD1. This CDR3 is 15 amino acids long. Trimming cost V 4 bases and J 4 bases; bases outside gene matches: 5. Germline CDR1 is LGHNA and CDR2 is YSLEER. CDR3: CASSLGTGLNEKLFF. The CDR3 coding sequence is TGCGCCAGCAGCCTCGGGACAGGCCTTAATGAAAAACTGTTTTTT.

This clonotype was counted between two and nine times. J is TRBJ2-1 and V is TRBV4-3; TRBD1 matches at 8 bases. V gave up 4 bases and J gave up 4 bases; unmatched junction bases: 12. CDR3 length: 17 residues. Germline CDR1 is LGHNA and CDR2 is YSLEER. The CDR3 DNA reads as TGCGCCAGCAGCCCCCTACTGGGGGACAGGCATTACAATGAGCAGTTCTTC. Protein: CASSPLLGDRHYNEQFF.

This clonotype was seen repeatedly, ten times or more. The chain has TRBV7-8 and TRBJ2-1, with D perhaps TRBD1 or TRBD2 (5 bases each). Trimming left V 11 bases short and J 6 bases short, with 14 bases between. Per germline, CDR1 SGHVS and CDR2 FQNEAQ. The CDR3 spans 12 residues. This CDR3 reads CAGTGPGNEQFF. DNA for the CDR3: TGTGCCGGGACGGGCCCTGGCAATGAGCAGTTCTTC.

This clonotype turned up a few times. The chain recombines TRBV11-1 with TRBJ2-7; D might be TRBD1 (5 bases). Germline assignment: CDR1 SGHAT and CDR2 FQDESV (reference sequence). Trimming shortened V by 3 bases and J by 3 bases, and 21 bases separated the two germline ends. The CDR3 totals 17 residues. The CDR3 is CASSFSDTYGLGYEQYF. The CDR3 DNA reads TGTGCCAGCAGCTTTTCGGACACATATGGCCTAGGCTACGAGCAGTACTTC.

This clonotype was observed at least ten times. V usage is TRBV5-1 and J usage is TRBJ2-7; TRBD2 agrees at 8 bases. This CDR3 has 14 residues. The J segment lost 4 bases and the V segment lost 2 bases, leaving 5 bases of the junction unmatched. The germline CDR1 and CDR2 sequences are SGHRS and YFSETQ. The CDR3 loop is CASSLRGGLYEQYF. CDR3 sequence (DNA): TGCGCCAGCAGCTTACGGGGGGGCCTTTACGAGCAGTACTTC.

This chain joins TRBV5-1 and TRBJ2-1; D is uncertain. Germline assignment: CDR1 SGHRS and CDR2 YFSETQ. The CDR3 has 17 residues. V was clipped by 4 bases and J by 1 base, with 18 bases between them. CDR3 residues: CASSKASRLESYNEQFF. Written as DNA, the CDR3 is TGCGCCAGCAGCAAGGCTTCGCGCTTAGAGTCCTACAATGAGCAGTTCTTC.

There are a few counts of this clonotype. This sequence joins TRBV20-1 and TRBJ2-3, with 8 bases identical to TRBD2. The CDR3 runs to 18 residues. V shed 0 bases, J shed 7 bases, and the junction held 18 bases outside the gene matches. Germline CDR1 DFQATT, CDR2 SNEGSKA (reference sequence). CDR3: CSARDGGADIKGYNTQYF. CDR3 coding DNA: TGCAGTGCTAGAGACGGGGGGGCCGACATAAAGGGGTACAATACGCAGTATTTT.

This clonotype was counted many times. V and J are TRBV7-8 and TRBJ1-6; D remains ambiguous. The CDR3 contains 14 residues. The V gene lost 8 bases and the J gene lost 1 base, with 9 bases spanning the gap. Per the germline V gene, CDR1 is SGHVS and CDR2 is FQNEAQ. For the CDR3, the DNA is TGTGCCAGCTCGGAACGGTCCTATAATTCACCCCTCCACTTT. This encodes CASSERSYNSPLHF. Complete variable domain (other parts from reference TRBV7-8 and TRBJ1-6): GAGVSQSPRYKVAKRGQDVALRCDPISGHVSLFWYQQALGQGPEFLTYFQNEAQLDKSGLPSDRFFAERPEGSVSTLKIQRTQQEDSAVYLCASSERSYNSPLHFGNGTRLTVT.

This clonotype was counted many times. The chain couples TRBV20-1 to TRBJ2-7; tentative D call: TRBD1 (7 bases). Germline CDR1 reads DFQATT; CDR2 reads SNEGSKA (reference sequence). V was clipped by 6 bases and J by 0 bases, with 15 bases between them. CDR3 length equals 14 residues. The CDR3 region has the DNA TGCAGTGCCCCAGGGGGGCCCAACTCCTACGAGCAGTACTTC. Encoded protein: CSAPGGPNSYEQYF.

This clonotype appeared once. The chain has TRBV7-6 and TRBJ2-1; no reliable D call. V lost 2 bases, J lost 5 bases, and 10 bases lay in between. The CDR3 runs 14 residues. In germline, CDR1 is SGHVS, CDR2 FNYEAQ. The CDR3 loop reads CASSLQRKNNEQFF. DNA of the CDR3: TGTGCCAGCAGCTTACAACGGAAAAACAATGAGCAGTTCTTC.